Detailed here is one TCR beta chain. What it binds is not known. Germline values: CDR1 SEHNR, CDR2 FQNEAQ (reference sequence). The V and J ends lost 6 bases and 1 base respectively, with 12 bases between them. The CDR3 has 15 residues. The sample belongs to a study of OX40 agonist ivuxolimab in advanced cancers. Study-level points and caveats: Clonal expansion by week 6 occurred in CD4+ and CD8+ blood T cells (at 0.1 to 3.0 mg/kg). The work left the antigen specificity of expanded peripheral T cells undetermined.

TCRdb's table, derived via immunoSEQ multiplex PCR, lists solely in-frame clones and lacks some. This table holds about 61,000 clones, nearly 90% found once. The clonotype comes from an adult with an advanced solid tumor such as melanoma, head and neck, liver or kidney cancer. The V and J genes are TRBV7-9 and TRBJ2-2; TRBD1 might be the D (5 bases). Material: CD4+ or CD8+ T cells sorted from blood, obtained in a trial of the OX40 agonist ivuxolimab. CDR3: CASSPGQGNTGELFF. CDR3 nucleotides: TGTGCCAGCAGTCCAGGCCAGGGGAACACCGGGGAGCTGTTTTTT.